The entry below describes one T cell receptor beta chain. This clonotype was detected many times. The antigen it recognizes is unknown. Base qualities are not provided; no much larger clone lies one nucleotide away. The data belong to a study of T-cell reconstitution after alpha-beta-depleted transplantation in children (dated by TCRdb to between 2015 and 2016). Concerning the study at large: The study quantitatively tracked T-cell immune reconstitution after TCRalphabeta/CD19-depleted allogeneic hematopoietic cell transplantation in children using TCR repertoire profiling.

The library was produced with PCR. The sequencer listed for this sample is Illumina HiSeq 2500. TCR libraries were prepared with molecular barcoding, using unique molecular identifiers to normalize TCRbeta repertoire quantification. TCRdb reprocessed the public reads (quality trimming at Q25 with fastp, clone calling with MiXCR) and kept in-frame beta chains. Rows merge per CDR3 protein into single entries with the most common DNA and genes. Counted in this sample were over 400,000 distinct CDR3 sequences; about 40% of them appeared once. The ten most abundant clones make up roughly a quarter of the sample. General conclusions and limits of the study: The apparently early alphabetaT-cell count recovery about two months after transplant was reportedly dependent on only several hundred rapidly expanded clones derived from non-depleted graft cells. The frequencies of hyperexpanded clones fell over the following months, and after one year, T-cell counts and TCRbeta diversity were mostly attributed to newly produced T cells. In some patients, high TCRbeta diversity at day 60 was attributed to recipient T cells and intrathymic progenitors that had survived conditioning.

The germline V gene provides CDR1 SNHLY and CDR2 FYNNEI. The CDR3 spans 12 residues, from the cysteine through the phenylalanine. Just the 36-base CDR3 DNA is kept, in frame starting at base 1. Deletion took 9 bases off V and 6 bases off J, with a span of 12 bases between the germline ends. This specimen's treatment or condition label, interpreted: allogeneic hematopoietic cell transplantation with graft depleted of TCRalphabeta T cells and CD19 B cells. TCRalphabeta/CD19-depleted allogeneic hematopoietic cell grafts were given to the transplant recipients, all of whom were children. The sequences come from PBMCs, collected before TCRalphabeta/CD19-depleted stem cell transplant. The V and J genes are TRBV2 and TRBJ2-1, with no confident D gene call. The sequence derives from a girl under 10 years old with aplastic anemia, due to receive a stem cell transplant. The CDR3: CASSLTANEQFF. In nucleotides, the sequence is TGTGCCAGTTCCCTGACGGCCAATGAGCAGTTCTTC.